The 3 T cell receptor beta chains below come from one sample, sequenced in a study of T cells after yellow fever vaccination. MiXCR was run by TCRdb on the 5' RACE reads, yielding one entry per CDR3 protein. The sample consists of a few hundred thousand distinct CDR3 sequences, around 12% of them appearing once. The source was CD4+ T cells sorted from PBMCs, collected 15 days after the yellow fever booster vaccination. Receptors were obtained from a man younger than 35 who received the YFV17D yellow fever vaccine.

This clonotype was seen a handful of times. This CDR3 reads CASSLNSGGTQYF. For the CDR3, the DNA is TGTGCCAGCAGCTTAAATAGTGGGGGGACCCAGTACTTC. The chain combines TRBV7-3 with TRBJ2-5, with D perhaps TRBD1 or TRBD2 (5 bases each). This CDR3 has 13 amino acids. From germline, CDR1 is SGHTA and CDR2 FQGTGA. With 1 base removed from V and 7 bases from J, the gap between germline ends came to 10 bases.

V is TRBV3-1 and J is TRBJ2-1, with TRBD2 matching over 13 bases. V lost 3 bases to trimming and J lost 8 bases; unmatched junction nucleotides: 7. Germline CDR1 and CDR2: LGHDT and YNNKEL (reference sequence). There are 16 residues in the CDR3. CDR3: CASSHWGTSGIDEQFF. The CDR3 DNA follows: TGTGCCAGCAGCCACTGGGGGACTAGCGGGATCGATGAGCAGTTCTTC.

The rearrangement joins TRBV30 to TRBJ1-5, with D uncertain. CDR1 GTSNPN and CDR2 SVGIG come from the germline V gene (reference sequence). V gave up 0 bases and J gave up 3 bases, with 18 bases separating them. The CDR3 is 17 amino acids. CDR3 sequence: CAWSVGWNTGINQPQHF. The CDR3 region has the DNA TGTGCCTGGAGTGTGGGGTGGAATACGGGAATCAATCAGCCCCAGCATTTT. Filled out from reference TRBV30 and TRBJ1-5, the complete variable domain reads SQTIHQWPATLVQPVGSPLSLECTVEGTSNPNLYWYRQAAGRGLQLLFYSVGIGQISSEVPQNLSASRPQDRQFILSSKKLLLSDSGFYLCAWSVGWNTGINQPQHFGDGTRLSIL.